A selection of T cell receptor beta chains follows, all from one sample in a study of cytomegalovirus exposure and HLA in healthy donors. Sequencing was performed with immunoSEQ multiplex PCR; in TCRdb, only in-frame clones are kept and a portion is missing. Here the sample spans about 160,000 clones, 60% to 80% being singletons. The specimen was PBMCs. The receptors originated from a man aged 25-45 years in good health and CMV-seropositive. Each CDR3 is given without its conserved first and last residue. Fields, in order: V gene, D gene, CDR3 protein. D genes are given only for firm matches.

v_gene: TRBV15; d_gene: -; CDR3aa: ATSRDWQQETQY
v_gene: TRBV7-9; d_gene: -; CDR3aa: ASSLQGSNTEAF
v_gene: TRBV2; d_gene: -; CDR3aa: ASSDYRTSGANVLT
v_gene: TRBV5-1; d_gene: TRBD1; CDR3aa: ASSFTGQGAGGYT
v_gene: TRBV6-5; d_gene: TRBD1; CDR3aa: ASSYVRTGGGYGYT
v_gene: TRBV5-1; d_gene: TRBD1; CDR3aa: ASSPRPGQQETQY
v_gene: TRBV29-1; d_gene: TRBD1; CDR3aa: SVTGARQETQY
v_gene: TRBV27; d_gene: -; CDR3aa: ASSSLSDDEKLF
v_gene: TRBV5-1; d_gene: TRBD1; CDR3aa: ASSPGQEGGLY
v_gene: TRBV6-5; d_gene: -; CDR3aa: ASSKDGNYGYT
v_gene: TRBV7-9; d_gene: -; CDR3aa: ASGSQGYEQY
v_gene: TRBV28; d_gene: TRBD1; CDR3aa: ASKKTGLNSPLH
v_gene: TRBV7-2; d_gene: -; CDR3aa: ASSFQGYSYNEQF
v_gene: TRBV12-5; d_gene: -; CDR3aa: ASGLGSGGATDTQY
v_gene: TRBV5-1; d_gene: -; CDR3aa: ASSFFSYNSPLH
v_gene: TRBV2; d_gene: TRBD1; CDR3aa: ASRVTGGRTEAF
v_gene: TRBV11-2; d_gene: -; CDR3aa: ASSLPLGVRRAGELF
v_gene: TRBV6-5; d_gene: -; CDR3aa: ATHGRDFYGYT
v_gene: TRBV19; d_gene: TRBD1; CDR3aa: ASKGQGPYEQY
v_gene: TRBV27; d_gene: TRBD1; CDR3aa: ASRGTGYGYT
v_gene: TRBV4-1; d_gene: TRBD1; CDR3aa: ASSQVFGSGGQETQY
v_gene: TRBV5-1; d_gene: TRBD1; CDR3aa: ASGTGSADTQY